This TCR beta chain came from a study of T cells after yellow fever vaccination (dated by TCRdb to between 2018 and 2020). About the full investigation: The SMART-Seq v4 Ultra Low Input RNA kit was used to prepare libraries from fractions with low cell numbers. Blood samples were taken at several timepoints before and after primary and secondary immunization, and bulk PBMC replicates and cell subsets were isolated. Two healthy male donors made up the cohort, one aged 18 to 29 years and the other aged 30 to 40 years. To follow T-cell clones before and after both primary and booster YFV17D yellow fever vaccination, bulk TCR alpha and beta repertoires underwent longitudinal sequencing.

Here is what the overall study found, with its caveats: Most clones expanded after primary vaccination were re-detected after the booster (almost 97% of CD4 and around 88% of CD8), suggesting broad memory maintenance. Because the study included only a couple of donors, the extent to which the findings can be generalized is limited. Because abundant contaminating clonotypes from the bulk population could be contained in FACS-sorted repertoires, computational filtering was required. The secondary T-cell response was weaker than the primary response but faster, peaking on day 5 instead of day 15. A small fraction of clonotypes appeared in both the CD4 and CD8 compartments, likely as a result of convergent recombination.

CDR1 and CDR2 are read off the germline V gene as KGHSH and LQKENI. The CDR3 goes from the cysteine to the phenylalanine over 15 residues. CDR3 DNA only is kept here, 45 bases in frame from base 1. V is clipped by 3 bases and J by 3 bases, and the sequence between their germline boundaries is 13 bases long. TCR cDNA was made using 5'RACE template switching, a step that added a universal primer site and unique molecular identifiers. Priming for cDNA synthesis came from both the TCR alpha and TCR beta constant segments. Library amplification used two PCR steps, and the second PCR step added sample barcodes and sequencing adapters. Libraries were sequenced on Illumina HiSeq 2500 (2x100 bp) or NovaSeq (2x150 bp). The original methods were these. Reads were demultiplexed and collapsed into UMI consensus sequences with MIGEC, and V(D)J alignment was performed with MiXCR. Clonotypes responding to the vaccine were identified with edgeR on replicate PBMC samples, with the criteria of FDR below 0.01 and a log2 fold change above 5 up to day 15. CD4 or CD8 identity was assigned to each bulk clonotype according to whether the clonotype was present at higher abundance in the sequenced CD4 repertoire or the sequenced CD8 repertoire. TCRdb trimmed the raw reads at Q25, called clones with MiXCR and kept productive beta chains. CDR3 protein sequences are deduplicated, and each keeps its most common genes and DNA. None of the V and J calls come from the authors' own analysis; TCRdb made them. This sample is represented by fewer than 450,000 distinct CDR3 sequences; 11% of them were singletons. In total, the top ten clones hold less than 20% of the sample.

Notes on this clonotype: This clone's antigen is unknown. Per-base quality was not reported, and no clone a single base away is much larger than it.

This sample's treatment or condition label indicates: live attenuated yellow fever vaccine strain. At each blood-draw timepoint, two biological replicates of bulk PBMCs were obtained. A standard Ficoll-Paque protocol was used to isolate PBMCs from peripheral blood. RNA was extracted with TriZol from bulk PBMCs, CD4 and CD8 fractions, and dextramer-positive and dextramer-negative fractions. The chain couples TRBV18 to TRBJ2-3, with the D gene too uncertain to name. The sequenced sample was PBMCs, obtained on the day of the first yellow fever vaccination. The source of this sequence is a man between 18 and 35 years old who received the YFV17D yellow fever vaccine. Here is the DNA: TGTGCCAGCTCACCCGCGAACAGCCAGACAGATACGCAGTATTTT. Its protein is CASSPANSQTDTQYF.